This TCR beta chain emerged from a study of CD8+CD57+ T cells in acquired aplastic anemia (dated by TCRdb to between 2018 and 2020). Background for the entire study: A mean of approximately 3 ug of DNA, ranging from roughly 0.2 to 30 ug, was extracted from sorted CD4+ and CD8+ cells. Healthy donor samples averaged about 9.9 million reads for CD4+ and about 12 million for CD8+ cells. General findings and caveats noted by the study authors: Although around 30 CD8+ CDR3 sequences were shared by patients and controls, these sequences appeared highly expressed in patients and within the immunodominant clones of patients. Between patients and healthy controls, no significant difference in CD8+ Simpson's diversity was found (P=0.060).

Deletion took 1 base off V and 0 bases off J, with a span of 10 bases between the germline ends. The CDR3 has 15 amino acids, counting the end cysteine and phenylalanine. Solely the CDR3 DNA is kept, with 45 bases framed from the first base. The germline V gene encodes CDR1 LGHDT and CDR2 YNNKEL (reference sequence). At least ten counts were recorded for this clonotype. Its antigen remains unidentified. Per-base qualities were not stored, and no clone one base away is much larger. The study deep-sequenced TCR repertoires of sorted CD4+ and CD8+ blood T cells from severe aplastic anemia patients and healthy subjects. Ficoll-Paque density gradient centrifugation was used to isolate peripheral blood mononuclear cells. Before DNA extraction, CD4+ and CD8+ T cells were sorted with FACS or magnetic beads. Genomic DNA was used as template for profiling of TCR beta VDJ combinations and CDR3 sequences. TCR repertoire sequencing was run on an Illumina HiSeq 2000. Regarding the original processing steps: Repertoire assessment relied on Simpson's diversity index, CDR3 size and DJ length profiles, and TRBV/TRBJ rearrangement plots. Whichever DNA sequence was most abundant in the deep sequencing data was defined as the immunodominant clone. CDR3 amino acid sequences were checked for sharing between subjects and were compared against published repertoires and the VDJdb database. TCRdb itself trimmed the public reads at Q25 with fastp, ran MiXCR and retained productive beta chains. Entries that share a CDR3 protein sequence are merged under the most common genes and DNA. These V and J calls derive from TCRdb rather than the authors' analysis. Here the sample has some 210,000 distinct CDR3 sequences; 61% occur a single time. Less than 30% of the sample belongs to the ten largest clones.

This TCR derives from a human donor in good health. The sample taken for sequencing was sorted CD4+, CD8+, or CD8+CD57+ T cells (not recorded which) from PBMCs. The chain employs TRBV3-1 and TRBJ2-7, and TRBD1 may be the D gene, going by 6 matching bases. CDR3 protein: CASSQGTGTSYEQYF. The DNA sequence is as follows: TGTGCCAGCAGCCAAGGAACAGGGACCTCCTACGAGCAGTACTTC.